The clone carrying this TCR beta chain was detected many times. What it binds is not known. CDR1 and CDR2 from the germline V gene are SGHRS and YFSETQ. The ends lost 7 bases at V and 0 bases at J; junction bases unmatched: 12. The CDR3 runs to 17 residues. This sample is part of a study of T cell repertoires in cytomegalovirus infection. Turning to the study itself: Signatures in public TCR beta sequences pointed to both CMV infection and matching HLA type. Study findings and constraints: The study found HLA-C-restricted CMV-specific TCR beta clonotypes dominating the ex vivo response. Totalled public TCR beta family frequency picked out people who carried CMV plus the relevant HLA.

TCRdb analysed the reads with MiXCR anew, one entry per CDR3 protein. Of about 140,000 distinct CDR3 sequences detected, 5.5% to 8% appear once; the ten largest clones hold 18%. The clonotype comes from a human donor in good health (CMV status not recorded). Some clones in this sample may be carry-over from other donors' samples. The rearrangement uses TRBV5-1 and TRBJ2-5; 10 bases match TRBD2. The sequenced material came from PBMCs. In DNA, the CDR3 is TGCGCCAGCCTTAAAGCTAGCGGGGGTACGAACCAAGAGACCCAGTACTTC. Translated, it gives CASLKASGGTNQETQYF.